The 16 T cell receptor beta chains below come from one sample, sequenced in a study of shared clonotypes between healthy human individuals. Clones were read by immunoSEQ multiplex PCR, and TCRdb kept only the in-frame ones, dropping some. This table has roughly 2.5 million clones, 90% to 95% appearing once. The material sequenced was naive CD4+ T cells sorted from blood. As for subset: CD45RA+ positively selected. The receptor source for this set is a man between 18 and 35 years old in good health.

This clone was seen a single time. The CDR3 DNA is TGTGCCAGCAGCGTAGCTCCGTACACAGCGGGAGGTATGGATGAGCAGTTCTTC. This sequence encodes CASSVAPYTAGGMDEQFF. The V call is TRBV9, the J call TRBJ2-1, with 9 nucleotides matching TRBD2. The V and J ends lost 0 bases and 8 bases, in that order; junction bases with no gene match: 15. Germline V gives CDR1 SGDLS, CDR2 YYNGEE. This CDR3 contains 18 residues.

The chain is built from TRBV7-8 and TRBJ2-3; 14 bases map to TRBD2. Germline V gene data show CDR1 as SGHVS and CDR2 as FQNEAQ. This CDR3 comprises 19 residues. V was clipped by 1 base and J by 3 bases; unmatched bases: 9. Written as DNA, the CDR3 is TGTGCCAGCAGCTTAGAGGGGACTAGCGGGGGTAAGAGAACAGATACGCAGTATTTT. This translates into CASSLEGTSGGKRTDTQYF.

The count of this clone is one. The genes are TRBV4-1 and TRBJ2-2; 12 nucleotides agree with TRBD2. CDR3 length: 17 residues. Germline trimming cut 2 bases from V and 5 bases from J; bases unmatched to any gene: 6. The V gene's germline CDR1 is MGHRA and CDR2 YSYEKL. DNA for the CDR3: TGCGCCAGCAGCCAACTAGCGGGAGGGAGACGTACCGGGGAGCTGTTTTTT. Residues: CASSQLAGGRRTGELFF.

The CDR3 protein is CATSGDRAGYGYTF. CDR3 coding DNA: TGTGCCACCAGCGGCGACAGGGCTGGCTATGGCTACACCTTC. The chain employs TRBV15 and TRBJ1-2; TRBD1 matches 7 bases. CDR3 size: 14 residues. The V gene end was trimmed by 5 bases and the J gene end by 4 bases; junction bases not matched to a gene: 7. Germline V gene lookup returns CDR1 LNHNV and CDR2 YYDKDF (reference sequence).

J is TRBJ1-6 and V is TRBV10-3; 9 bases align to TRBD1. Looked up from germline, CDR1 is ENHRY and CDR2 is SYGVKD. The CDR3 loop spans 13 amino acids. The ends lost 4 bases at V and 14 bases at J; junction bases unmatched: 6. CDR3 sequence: CAISGGQGVALHF. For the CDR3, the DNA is TGTGCCATCAGTGGGGGACAGGGAGTGGCCCTCCACTTT.

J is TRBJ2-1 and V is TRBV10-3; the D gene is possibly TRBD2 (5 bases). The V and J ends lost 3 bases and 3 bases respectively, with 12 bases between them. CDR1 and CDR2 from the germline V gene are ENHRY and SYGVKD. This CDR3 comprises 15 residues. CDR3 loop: CAISDPKLVYNEQFF. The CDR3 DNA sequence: TGTGCCATCAGTGACCCCAAACTAGTCTACAATGAGCAGTTCTTC.

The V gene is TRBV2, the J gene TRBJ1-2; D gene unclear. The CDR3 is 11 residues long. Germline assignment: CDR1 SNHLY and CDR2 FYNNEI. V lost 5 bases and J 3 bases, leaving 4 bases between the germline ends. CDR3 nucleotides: TGTGCCAGCAGTTTTCACTATGGCTACACCTTC. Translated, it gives CASSFHYGYTF.

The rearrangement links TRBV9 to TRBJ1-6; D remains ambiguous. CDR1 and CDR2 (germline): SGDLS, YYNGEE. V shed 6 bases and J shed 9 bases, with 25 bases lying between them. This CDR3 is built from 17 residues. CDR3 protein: CASTPHNWVVAGSPLHF. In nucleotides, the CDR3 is TGTGCCAGCACCCCCCACAATTGGGTGGTGGCAGGTTCACCCCTCCACTTT.

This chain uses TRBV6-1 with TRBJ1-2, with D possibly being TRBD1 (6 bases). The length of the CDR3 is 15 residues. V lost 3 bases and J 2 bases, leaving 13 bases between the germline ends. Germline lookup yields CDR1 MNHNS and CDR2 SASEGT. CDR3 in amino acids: CASSEGGASNYGYTF. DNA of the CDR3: TGTGCCAGCAGTGAGGGGGGCGCATCCAACTATGGCTACACCTTC.

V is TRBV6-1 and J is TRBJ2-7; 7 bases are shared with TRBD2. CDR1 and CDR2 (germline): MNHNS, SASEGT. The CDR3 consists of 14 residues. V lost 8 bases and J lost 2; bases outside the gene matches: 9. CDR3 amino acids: CASPQLGGTYEQYF. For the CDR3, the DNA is TGTGCCAGCCCGCAATTGGGGGGGACCTACGAGCAGTACTTC.

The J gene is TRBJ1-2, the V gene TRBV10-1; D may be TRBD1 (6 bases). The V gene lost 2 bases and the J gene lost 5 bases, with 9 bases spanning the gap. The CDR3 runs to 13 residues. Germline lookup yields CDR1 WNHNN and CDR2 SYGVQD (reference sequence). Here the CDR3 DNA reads TGCGCCAGCAGTGAGCGCAGGGGATATGGCTACACCTTC. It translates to CASSERRGYGYTF.

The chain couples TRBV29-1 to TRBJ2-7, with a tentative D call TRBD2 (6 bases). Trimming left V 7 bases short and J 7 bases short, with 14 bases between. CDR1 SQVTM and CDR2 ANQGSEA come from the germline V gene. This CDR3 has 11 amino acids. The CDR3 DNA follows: TGCAGCGCCGCGGGGCACCAGGAGCAGTACTTC. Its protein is CSAAGHQEQYF.

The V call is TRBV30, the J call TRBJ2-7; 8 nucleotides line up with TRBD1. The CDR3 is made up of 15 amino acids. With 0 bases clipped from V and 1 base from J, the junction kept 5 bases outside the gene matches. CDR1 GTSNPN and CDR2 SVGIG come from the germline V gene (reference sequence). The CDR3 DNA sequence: TGTGCCTGGAGTGTGCGGACAGGGTATTCCTACGAGCAGTACTTC. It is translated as CAWSVRTGYSYEQYF.

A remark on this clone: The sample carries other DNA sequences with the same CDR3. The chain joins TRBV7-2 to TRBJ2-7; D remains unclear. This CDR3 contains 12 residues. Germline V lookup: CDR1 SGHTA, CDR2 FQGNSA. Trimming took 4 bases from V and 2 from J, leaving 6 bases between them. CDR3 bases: TGTGCCAGCAGCTCCCTCACCTACGAGCAGTACTTC. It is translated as CASSSLTYEQYF. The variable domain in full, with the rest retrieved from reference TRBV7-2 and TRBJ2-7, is GAGVSQSPSNKVTEKGKDVELRCDPISGHTALYWYRQSLGQGLEFLIYFQGNSAPDKSGLPSDRFSAERTGGSVSTLTIQRTQQEDSAVYLCASSSLTYEQYFGPGTRLTVT.

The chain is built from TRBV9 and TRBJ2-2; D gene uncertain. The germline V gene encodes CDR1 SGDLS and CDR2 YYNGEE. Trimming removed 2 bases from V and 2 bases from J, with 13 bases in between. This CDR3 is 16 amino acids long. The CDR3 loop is CASSVSPSGNTGELFF. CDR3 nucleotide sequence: TGTGCCAGCAGCGTCTCACCAAGTGGCAACACCGGGGAGCTGTTTTTT.

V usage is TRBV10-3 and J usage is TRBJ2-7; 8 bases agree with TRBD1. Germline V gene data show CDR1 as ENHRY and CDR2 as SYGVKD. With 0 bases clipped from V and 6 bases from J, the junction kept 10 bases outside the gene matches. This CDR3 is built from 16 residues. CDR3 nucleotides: TGTGCCATCAGTGAGTCGCCGGCAGGGGGCTGGGGCGAGCAGTACTTC. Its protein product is CAISESPAGGWGEQYF.